This T cell receptor (beta chain) was sequenced in a study of cytomegalovirus exposure and HLA in healthy donors. Study-wide points: It was approximately 160 TCR beta chains that were listed as cytomegalovirus-associated. Cytomegalovirus status was reportedly diagnosed by the classifier with high specificity and sensitivity.

PCR was performed using 60 Vbeta and 13 Jbeta primers. Authors' data handling: Later work found 65 million to 100 million unique TCR beta chains, with about 10 million shared. The repertoire was sequenced with immunoSEQ multiplex PCR; TCRdb's copy has only in-frame clones and lacks some. V and J calls plus clone size are reproduced from that table; the DNA served to infer D and trimming. The sample comprises around 130,000 clones, more than 8% of which are singletons, and 5.5% rests with the top ten. With respect to this clone: Its antigen remains unidentified. A junction boundary mismatches the germline segment, possibly from a read error.

The CDR3 is 15 amino acids. The germline gives CDR1 LGHNA, CDR2 YSLEER. The chain is built from TRBV4-3 and TRBJ1-2, with D unclear. This sequence was found in a man aged 35-49 years in good health and CMV-seronegative. Sample: PBMCs. DNA of the CDR3: TGCGCCAGCAGCCAAGATGCGAGAGAGGTATATGGCTGCACCTTC. Translated, it gives CASSQDAREVYGCTF.